The 16 T cell receptor beta chains in this list originate from one sample, sequenced in a study of T cell responses to AZD1222 COVID-19 vaccine. Produced via immunoSEQ multiplex PCR; TCRdb's table is partial and in-frame only. The data hold some 130,000 clones, with 90% to 95% observed a single time. This specimen consisted of peripheral blood, obtained 28 days after the second AZD1222 dose. These receptors all come from an adult who received the AZD1222 COVID-19 vaccine.

The rearrangement joins TRBV2 to TRBJ2-3; 12 bases line up with TRBD2. CDR3 length equals 15 residues. Germline V gene data show CDR1 as SNHLY and CDR2 as FYNNEI. V trimming: 9 bases; J trimming: 7 bases; junction bases outside the gene matches: 11. CDR3 in DNA: TGTGCCAGTACACTAGCGGGGGGTTTTTCATATACGCAGTATTTT. This encodes CASTLAGGFSYTQYF. Full variable domain (missing parts from reference TRBV2 and TRBJ2-3): EPEVTQTPSHQVTQMGQEVILRCVPISNHLYFYWYRQILGQKVEFLVSFYNNEISEKSEIFDDQFSVERPDGSNFTLKIRSTKLEDSAMYFCASTLAGGFSYTQYFGPGTRLTVL.

The chain is built from TRBV19 and TRBJ1-6, with D maybe TRBD1 (5 bases). Trimming removed 5 bases from V and 11 bases from J, with 13 bases in between. Germline CDR1 is LNHDA and CDR2 is SQIVND (reference sequence). The CDR3 sequence is 13 residues long. The CDR3 spells CASSRQGRAPLHF. The CDR3 nucleotides read TGTGCCAGTAGTCGCCAGGGCAGGGCACCCCTCCACTTT.

V is TRBV6-5 and J is TRBJ2-7, with 8 bases lining up with TRBD1. Per the germline V gene, CDR1 is MNHEY and CDR2 is SVGAGI. V shed 2 bases and J 7 bases; nucleotides not matched to a gene: 4. This CDR3 region has 13 residues. Here the CDR3 reads CASSYGQGAEQYF. As DNA, the CDR3 is TGTGCCAGCAGTTACGGGCAGGGGGCTGAGCAGTACTTC.

The chain carries TRBV5-6 and TRBJ1-2; D not resolved. CDR1 is SGHDT, CDR2 YYEEEE, per germline. The CDR3 totals 14 residues. Trimming shortened V by 4 bases and J by 7 bases, and 17 bases separated the two germline ends. CDR3: CASSPKRLDRGYTF. The CDR3 DNA reads TGTGCCAGCAGCCCGAAGAGGTTAGACCGTGGCTACACCTTC.

This clone was detected only once. The rearrangement uses TRBV9 and TRBJ1-1; 7 bases are a match to TRBD1. Trimming removed 0 bases from V and 5 bases from J; junction bases left unmatched: 10. CDR1 SGDLS and CDR2 YYNGEE come from the germline V gene. This CDR3 comprises 16 residues. CDR3 DNA sequence: TGTGCCAGCAGCGTAGTTCAGGGGGGTCCTCAGACTGAAGCTTTCTTT. It encodes CASSVVQGGPQTEAFF.

The chain recombines TRBV29-1 with TRBJ1-2; possibly TRBD1 for D (6 bases). The CDR3 is 12 residues long. Trimming took off 3 bases at V and 4 bases at J, with 9 bases between the two ends. Germline V CDR1 and CDR2: SQVTM, ANQGSEA. The CDR3 DNA reads TGCAGCGTTGAGGACAGCTCCTATGGCTACACCTTC. Its translation: CSVEDSSYGYTF.

V and J are TRBV14 and TRBJ2-2, with D maybe TRBD1 (5 bases). Trimming took off 4 bases at V and 1 base at J, with 13 bases between the two ends. Germline V gives CDR1 SGHDN, CDR2 FVKESK. The CDR3 is 16 amino acids. The CDR3 here is CASSPVGRRNTGELFF. CDR3 nucleotides: TGTGCCAGCAGCCCGGTGGGGCGGCGGAACACCGGGGAGCTGTTTTTT.

The V call is TRBV28, the J call TRBJ1-5; D ambiguous. The CDR3 totals 13 residues. Per germline, CDR1 MDHEN and CDR2 SYDVKM. The germline V and J ends were trimmed by 7 bases and 0 bases, with 7 bases remaining between them. The DNA for the CDR3 is TGTGCCAGCACCCGTGATAGCAATCAGCCCCAGCATTTT. Its translation is CASTRDSNQPQHF. Full variable domain (missing parts from reference TRBV28 and TRBJ1-5): DVKVTQSSRYLVKRTGEKVFLECVQDMDHENMFWYRQDPGLGLRLIYFSYDVKMKEKGDIPEGYSVSREKKERFSLILESASTNQTSMYLCASTRDSNQPQHFGDGTRLSIL.

This clone was observed a single time. The chain carries TRBV19 and TRBJ2-1; tentative D call: TRBD1 (7 bases). The V gene lost 2 bases and the J gene lost 3 bases, with 17 bases spanning the gap. The CDR3 runs to 17 residues. Germline CDR1 reads LNHDA; CDR2 reads SQIVND (reference sequence). This chain's CDR3 is CASSIMGGQPVYNEQFF. CDR3 DNA: TGTGCCAGTAGTATAATGGGGGGACAGCCTGTCTACAATGAGCAGTTCTTC.

This sequence joins TRBV5-1 and TRBJ2-5; 8 nucleotides align to TRBD1. Germline trimming cut 3 bases from V and 4 bases from J; bases unmatched to any gene: 11. CDR3 size: 16 residues. Germline lookup yields CDR1 SGHRS and CDR2 YFSETQ. CDR3: CASSYAGQATGETQYF. The CDR3 DNA reads as TGCGCCAGCAGCTACGCGGGACAGGCCACAGGAGAGACCCAGTACTTC.

The chain combines TRBV6-5 with TRBJ2-1; no definite D call. With 5 bases removed from V and 2 bases from J, the gap between germline ends came to 7 bases. Germline V lookup: CDR1 MNHEY, CDR2 SVGAGI. The CDR3 is 13 residues long. The CDR3, as DNA: TGTGCCAGCAGTACCCCTCCCTACAATGAGCAGTTCTTC. Its translation: CASSTPPYNEQFF.

The V call is TRBV6-5, the J call TRBJ2-5; a possible D gene is TRBD2 (5 bases). This CDR3 is 12 amino acids long. CDR1 is MNHEY and CDR2 is SVGAGI in the germline V gene. V was clipped by 10 bases and J by 5 bases, with 14 bases between them. CDR3 bases: TGTGCCATCCGGTCACCGGGGGAGACCCAGTACTTC. Encoded protein: CAIRSPGETQYF.

This clone was counted once. The DNA of the CDR3 is TGCGCCAGCAGCCAATCCGGGACACCTACCACCCAAGAGACCCAGTACTTC. Its translation: CASSQSGTPTTQETQYF. The V and J genes are TRBV4-1 and TRBJ2-5; possible D gene TRBD1, 6 bases. V was clipped by 2 bases and J by 1 base, with 17 bases between them. The CDR3 extends over 17 amino acids. Germline-derived CDR1 and CDR2 are MGHRA and YSYEKL.

The chain carries TRBV19 and TRBJ2-7; D remains unclear. V was shortened by 7 bases and J by 2 bases, with 0 bases between the two germline ends. Per germline, CDR1 LNHDA and CDR2 SQIVND (reference sequence). The CDR3 loop spans 9 amino acids. Here the CDR3 reads CASTYEQYF. CDR3 DNA: TGTGCCAGTACCTACGAGCAGTACTTC.

This clone was found once. The genes are TRBV19 and TRBJ1-5, with D unresolved. The V end lost 1 base, the J end lost 3 bases, and 7 bases lay between the germline ends. CDR3 length equals 14 residues. The germline gives CDR1 LNHDA, CDR2 SQIVND (reference sequence). The DNA for the CDR3 is TGTGCCAGTAGTATAGGGAGCTACAATCAGCCCCAGCATTTT. This translates into CASSIGSYNQPQHF.

V gene TRBV27 combines with J gene TRBJ2-7; no firm D call. Germline CDR1 and CDR2: MNHEY and SMNVEV (reference sequence). The V end was cut by 3 bases, the J end by 3 bases, with 9 bases between. The CDR3 consists of 13 residues. The CDR3 DNA sequence: TGTGCCAGCAGTTTGACGGCCAGCTACGAGCAGTACTTC. Amino acid sequence: CASSLTASYEQYF.